The clone carrying this T cell receptor (beta chain) was counted between two and nine times. Its antigen remains unknown. The entry originates in a study of cytomegalovirus exposure and HLA in healthy donors. General observations from the study: The classifier was said to identify cytomegalovirus status with high specificity and sensitivity. In a later analysis, approximately 15,000 TCR beta sequences were associated with HLA alleles at 0.05 false discovery rate.

The CDR3 contains 13 residues. V lost 2 bases and J 4 bases, leaving 8 bases between the germline ends. Germline V gene lookup returns CDR1 SGHTA and CDR2 FQGTGA. The study ran its PCR with 60 Vbeta and 13 Jbeta primers. Data came from immunoSEQ multiplex PCR; TCRdb stores just in-frame clones and leaves some out. This table has around 160,000 clones, almost 80% appearing once. Sequences were obtained from PBMCs. The source of this sequence is a male donor in good health and CMV-seronegative. The rearrangement uses TRBV7-3 and TRBJ1-2; TRBD1 might be the D (6 bases). The CDR3 DNA reads as TGTGCCAGCAGCTTAGGACAGAGCTATGGCTACACCTTC. It specifies CASSLGQSYGYTF. The entire variable domain, with the rest obtained from reference TRBV7-3 and TRBJ1-2, is as follows: GAGVSQTPSNKVTEKGKYVELRCDPISGHTALYWYRQSLGQGPEFLIYFQGTGAADDSGLPNDRFFAVRPEGSVSTLKIQRTERGDSAVYLCASSLGQSYGYTFGSGTRLTVV.